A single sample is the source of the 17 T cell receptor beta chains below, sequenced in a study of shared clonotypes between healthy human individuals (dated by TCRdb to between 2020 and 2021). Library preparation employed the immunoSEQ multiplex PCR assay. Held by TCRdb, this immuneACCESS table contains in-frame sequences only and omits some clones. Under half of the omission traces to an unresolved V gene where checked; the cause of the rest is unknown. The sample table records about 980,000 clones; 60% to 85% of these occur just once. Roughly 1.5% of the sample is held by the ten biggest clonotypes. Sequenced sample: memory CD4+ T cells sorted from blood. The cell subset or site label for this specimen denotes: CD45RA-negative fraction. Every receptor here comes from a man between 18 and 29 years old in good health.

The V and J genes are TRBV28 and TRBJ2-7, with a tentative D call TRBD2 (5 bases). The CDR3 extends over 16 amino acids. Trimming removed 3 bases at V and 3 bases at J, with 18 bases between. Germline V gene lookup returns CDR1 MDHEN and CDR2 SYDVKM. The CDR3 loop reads CASSLPGGSGFYEQYF. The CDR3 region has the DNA TGTGCCAGCAGTTTGCCAGGAGGCTCAGGATTCTACGAGCAGTACTTC.

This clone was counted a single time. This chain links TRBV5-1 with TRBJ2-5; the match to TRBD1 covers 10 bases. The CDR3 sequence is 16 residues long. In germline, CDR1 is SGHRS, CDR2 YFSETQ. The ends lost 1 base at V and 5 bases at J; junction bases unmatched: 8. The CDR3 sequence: CASSLWGQGIGETQYF. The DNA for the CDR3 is TGCGCCAGCAGCTTGTGGGGACAGGGGATAGGTGAGACCCAGTACTTC.

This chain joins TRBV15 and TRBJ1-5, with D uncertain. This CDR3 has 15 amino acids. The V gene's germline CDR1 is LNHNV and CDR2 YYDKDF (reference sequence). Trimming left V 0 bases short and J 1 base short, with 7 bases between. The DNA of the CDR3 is TGTGCCACCAGCAGAGATTCCCCAAGCAATCAGCCCCAGCATTTT. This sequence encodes CATSRDSPSNQPQHF.

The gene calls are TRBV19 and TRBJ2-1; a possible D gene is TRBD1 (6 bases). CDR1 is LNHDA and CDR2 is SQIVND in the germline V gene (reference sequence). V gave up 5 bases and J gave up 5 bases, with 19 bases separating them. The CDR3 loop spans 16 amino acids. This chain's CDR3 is CASSFGTGLGHNEQFF. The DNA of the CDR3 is TGTGCCAGTAGTTTCGGAACAGGGCTGGGCCACAATGAGCAGTTCTTC.

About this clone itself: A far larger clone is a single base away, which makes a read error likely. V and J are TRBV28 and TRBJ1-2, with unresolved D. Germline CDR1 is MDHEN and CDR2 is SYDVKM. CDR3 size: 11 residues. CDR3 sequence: CASSSGYGHTF. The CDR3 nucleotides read TGTGCCAGCAGTTCGGGCTATGGCCACACCTTC.

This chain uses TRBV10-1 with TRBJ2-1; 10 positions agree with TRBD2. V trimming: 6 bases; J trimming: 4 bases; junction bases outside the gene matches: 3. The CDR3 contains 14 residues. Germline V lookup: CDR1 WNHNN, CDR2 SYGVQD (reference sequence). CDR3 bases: TGCGCCAGCAGCCCTAGCGGGGGTTACAATGAGCAGTTCTTC. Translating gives CASSPSGGYNEQFF.

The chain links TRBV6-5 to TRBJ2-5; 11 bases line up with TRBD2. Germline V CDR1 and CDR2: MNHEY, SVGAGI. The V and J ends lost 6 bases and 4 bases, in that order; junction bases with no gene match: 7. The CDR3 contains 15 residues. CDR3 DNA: TGTGCCAGCAGGCCGGGACTAGCGGTTGGAGAGACCCAGTACTTC. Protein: CASRPGLAVGETQYF.

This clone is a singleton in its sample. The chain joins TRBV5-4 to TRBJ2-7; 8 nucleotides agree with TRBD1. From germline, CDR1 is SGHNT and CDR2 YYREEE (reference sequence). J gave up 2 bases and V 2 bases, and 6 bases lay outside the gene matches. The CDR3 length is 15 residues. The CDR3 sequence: CASSFAGTGTYEQYF. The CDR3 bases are TGTGCCAGCAGCTTTGCCGGGACAGGTACCTACGAGCAGTACTTC.

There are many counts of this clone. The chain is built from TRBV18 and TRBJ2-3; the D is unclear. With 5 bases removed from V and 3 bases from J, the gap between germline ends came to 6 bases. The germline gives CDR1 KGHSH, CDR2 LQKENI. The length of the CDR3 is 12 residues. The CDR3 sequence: CASSKGTDTQYF. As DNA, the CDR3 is TGTGCCAGCTCAAAAGGAACAGATACGCAGTATTTT.

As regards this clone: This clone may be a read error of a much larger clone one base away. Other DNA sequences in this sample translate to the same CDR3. This chain's CDR3 is CASSLNTGELFF. The CDR3 DNA sequence: TGTGCCAGCAGCTTGAACACCGGGGAGCTGTTTTTT. V and J are TRBV7-3 and TRBJ2-2; D remains unclear. CDR3 size: 12 residues. Germline assignment: CDR1 SGHTA and CDR2 FQGTGA. V shed 3 bases and J shed 1 base, with 0 bases lying between them.

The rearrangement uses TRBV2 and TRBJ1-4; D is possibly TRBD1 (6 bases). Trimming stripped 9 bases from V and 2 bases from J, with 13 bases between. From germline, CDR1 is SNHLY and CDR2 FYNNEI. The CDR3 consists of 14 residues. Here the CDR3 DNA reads TGTGCCAGTGACCGGGACACCACTAATGAAAAACTGTTTTTT. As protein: CASDRDTTNEKLFF.

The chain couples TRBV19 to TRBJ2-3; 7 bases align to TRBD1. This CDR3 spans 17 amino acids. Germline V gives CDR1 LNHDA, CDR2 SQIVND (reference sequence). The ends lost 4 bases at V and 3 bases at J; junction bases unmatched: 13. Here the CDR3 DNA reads TGTGCCAGTAGTACCTTAACAGGGGAGACGGGTACAGATACGCAGTATTTT. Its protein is CASSTLTGETGTDTQYF.

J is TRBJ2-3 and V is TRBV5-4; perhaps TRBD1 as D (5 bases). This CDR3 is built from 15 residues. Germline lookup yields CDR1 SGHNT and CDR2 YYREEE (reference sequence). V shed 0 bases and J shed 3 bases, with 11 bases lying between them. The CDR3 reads CASSLVTGGTDTQYF. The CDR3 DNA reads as TGTGCCAGCAGCTTGGTAACAGGTGGTACAGATACGCAGTATTTT.

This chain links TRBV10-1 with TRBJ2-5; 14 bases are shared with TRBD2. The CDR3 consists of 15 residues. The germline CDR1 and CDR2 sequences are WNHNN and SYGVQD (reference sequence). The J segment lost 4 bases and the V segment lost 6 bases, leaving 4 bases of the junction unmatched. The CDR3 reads CASSAGLAGAETQYF. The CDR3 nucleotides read TGCGCCAGCAGCGCGGGACTAGCGGGGGCAGAGACCCAGTACTTC.

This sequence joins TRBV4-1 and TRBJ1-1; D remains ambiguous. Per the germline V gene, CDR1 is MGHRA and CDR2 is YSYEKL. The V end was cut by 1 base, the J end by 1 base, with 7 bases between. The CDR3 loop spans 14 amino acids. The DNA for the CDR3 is TGCGCCAGCAGCCAAGGGCCCAGGAACACTGAAGCTTTCTTT. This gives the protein CASSQGPRNTEAFF.

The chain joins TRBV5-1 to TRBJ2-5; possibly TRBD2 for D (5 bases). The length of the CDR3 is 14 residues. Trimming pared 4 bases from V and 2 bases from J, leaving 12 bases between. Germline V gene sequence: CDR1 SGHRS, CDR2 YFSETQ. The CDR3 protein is CASSPLTIQETQYF. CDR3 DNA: TGCGCCAGCAGCCCCTTGACTATTCAAGAGACCCAGTACTTC.

CDR3 loop: CSVEGWGGGFGNQYF. CDR3 sequence (DNA): TGCAGCGTTGAAGGATGGGGAGGGGGCTTCGGTAACCAGTACTTC. The V gene is TRBV29-1, the J gene TRBJ2-5; D possibly uses TRBD1 or TRBD2 (7 bases each). The CDR3 covers 15 residues. V lost 1 base to trimming and J lost 10 bases, with 22 bases between them. Per the germline V gene, CDR1 is SQVTM and CDR2 is ANQGSEA. The entire variable domain, with the rest obtained from reference TRBV29-1 and TRBJ2-5, is as follows: SAVISQKPSRDICQRGTSLTIQCQVDSQVTMMFWYRQQPGQSLTLIATANQGSEATYESGFVIDKFPISRPNLTFSTLTVSNMSPEDSSIYLCSVEGWGGGFGNQYFGPGTRLLVL.